This T cell receptor beta chain was obtained from a study of blood T cells in healthy people across ages. Through a sample-barcoded 5' primer and a J-beta primer mix, a second PCR was run for roughly 7 to 11 cycles. TCRdb re-called the 5' RACE reads with MiXCR, one entry per CDR3 protein. The sample carries hundreds of thousands of distinct CDR3 sequences, about 32% recorded once. Sequencing was done on a sample of blood. The TCR originated in a woman at least 80 years old in good health.

The CDR3 region has the DNA TGTGCCTGGGGAGGGCTAGCTAATGAAAAACTGTTTTTT. Encoded protein: CAWGGLANEKLFF. The rearrangement links TRBV30 to TRBJ1-4, with D uncertain. This CDR3 has 13 residues. V shed 5 bases and J shed 3 bases, with 10 bases lying between them. Per germline, CDR1 GTSNPN and CDR2 SVGIG (reference sequence).